This TCR beta chain is drawn from a study of blood T cell repertoires in COVID-19. Per the study methods: Amplification from reference gene primers served as the basis for estimated nucleated cell counts. The repertoire was sequenced with immunoSEQ multiplex PCR; TCRdb's copy has only in-frame clones and lacks some. V and J calls and clone size follow that table, whereas D and trimming were derived from the DNA. The sample has approximately 90,000 clones, around 85% seen once; the top ten hold nearly 25%. The junction had 6 bases not matched to a gene; V was cut back by 6 bases and J by 5 bases. The CDR3 consists of 15 residues. Per germline, CDR1 MNHEY and CDR2 SVGAGI.

The sequencing sample was made of peripheral blood. The V gene is TRBV6-5, the J gene TRBJ2-5; 13 bases are shared with TRBD2. This receptor was identified in a man older than 75 with active or convalescent COVID-19. The CDR3 DNA sequence: TGTGCCAGCAGGGCACTAGCGGGGGGGGCCGAGACCCAGTACTTC. Protein product: CASRALAGGAETQYF.